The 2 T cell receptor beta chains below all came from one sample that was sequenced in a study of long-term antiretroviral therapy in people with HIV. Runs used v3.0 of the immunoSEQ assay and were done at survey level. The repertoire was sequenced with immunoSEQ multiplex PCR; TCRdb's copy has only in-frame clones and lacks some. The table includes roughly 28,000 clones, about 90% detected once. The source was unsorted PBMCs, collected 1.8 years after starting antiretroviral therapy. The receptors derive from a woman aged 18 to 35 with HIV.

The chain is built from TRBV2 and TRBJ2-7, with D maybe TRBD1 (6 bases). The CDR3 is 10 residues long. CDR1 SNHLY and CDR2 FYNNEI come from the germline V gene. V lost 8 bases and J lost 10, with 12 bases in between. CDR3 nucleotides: TGTGCCAGCGGGGGCACGTTCCAGTACTTC. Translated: CASGGTFQYF.

CDR3 loop: CASSLVGSAVDEQFF. The DNA for the CDR3 is TGCGCCAGCAGCTTGGTCGGGAGTGCGGTCGATGAGCAGTTCTTC. This chain uses TRBV5-1 with TRBJ2-1; the D gene is possibly TRBD2 (6 bases). The CDR3 contains 15 residues. Germline V gene sequence: CDR1 SGHRS, CDR2 YFSETQ. The ends were cut back, 0 bases at V and 8 bases at J, with 15 bases in the middle.